Each of the 20 T cell receptor beta chains below was sequenced from the same sample in a study of blood T cell repertoires in COVID-19. The protocol was immunoSEQ multiplex PCR, while the TCRdb copy is restricted to in-frame clones and leaves out a portion. The sample records around 150,000 clones, around 83% being singletons. Sequencing input: peripheral blood. The receptors originated from a man between 18 and 35 years old with acute or convalescent COVID-19.

V is TRBV7-3 and J is TRBJ1-3; TRBD1 matches 7 bases. After removal of 5 bases from V and 7 bases from J, the junction contained 8 bases not matched to a gene. This CDR3 contains 14 residues. The germline V gene encodes CDR1 SGHTA and CDR2 FQGTGA. The CDR3 bases are TGTGCCAGCAGCCCGGGACAGTTAACCAACACCATATATTTT. It yields the protein CASSPGQLTNTIYF.

The V gene is TRBV30, the J gene TRBJ2-3; 9 positions match TRBD2. Germline V gene sequence: CDR1 GTSNPN, CDR2 SVGIG (reference sequence). This CDR3 is 15 amino acids long. V dropped 0 bases and J dropped 7; count of bases not matched to a gene: 8. The CDR3 spells CAWSVLSGGFNTQYF. The CDR3 DNA follows: TGTGCCTGGAGTGTACTTAGCGGGGGTTTTAATACGCAGTATTTT. Combining the CDR3 with reference TRBV30 and TRBJ2-3 gives the whole variable domain SQTIHQWPATLVQPVGSPLSLECTVEGTSNPNLYWYRQAAGRGLQLLFYSVGIGQISSEVPQNLSASRPQDRQFILSSKKLLLSDSGFYLCAWSVLSGGFNTQYFGPGTRLTVL.

This clone was picked up one time. The CDR3 nucleotides read TGTGCCAGCAGTGAAGCGAGGAGGAGAAACTATAATTCACCCCTCCACTTT. Amino acids: CASSEARRRNYNSPLHF. V gene TRBV6-1 combines with J gene TRBJ1-6; D is uncertain. Trimming shortened V by 0 bases and J by 3 bases, and 12 bases separated the two germline ends. This CDR3 is 17 amino acids long. The germline V gene encodes CDR1 MNHNS and CDR2 SASEGT.

The CDR3 reads CSVGDRDRRPYEQYF. The CDR3 DNA sequence: TGCAGCGTCGGGGACCGGGACAGGAGACCCTACGAGCAGTACTTC. The rearrangement uses TRBV29-1 and TRBJ2-7, with TRBD1 identical over 8 bases. The germline gives CDR1 SQVTM, CDR2 ANQGSEA. V lost 6 bases, J lost 2 bases, and 12 bases stayed unmatched. The length of the CDR3 is 15 residues.

This clone was counted once. The chain links TRBV5-1 to TRBJ1-1; 8 nucleotides agree with TRBD1. J lost 1 base, V lost 6 bases, and 8 bases had no gene match. The CDR3 has 15 residues. The germline V gene encodes CDR1 SGHRS and CDR2 YFSETQ. This CDR3 is CASTGTGGANTEAFF. CDR3 DNA: TGCGCCAGCACCGGGACAGGCGGGGCGAACACTGAAGCTTTCTTT.

V usage is TRBV7-9 and J usage is TRBJ1-3, with D hard to call. This CDR3 region has 16 residues. The germline gives CDR1 SEHNR, CDR2 FQNEAQ (reference sequence). Trimming shortened V by 7 bases and J by 0 bases, and 16 bases separated the two germline ends. Here the CDR3 reads CASNPNSGVSGNTIYF. The DNA for the CDR3 is TGTGCCAGCAACCCTAATAGCGGTGTCTCTGGAAACACCATATATTTT.

The chain uses TRBV18 and TRBJ1-5; the D gene is possibly TRBD1 (5 bases). Germline CDR1 reads KGHSH; CDR2 reads LQKENI. Trimming took 6 bases from V and 2 from J, leaving 11 bases between them. This CDR3 region has 14 residues. The CDR3 sequence is CASSLREGNQPQHF. The CDR3 bases are TGTGCCAGCTCGCTCAGGGAAGGCAATCAGCCCCAGCATTTT.

This chain joins TRBV29-1 and TRBJ2-1; 9 positions match TRBD1. Losses at the gene ends were 6 bases for V and 7 bases for J; bases not matched to a gene: 7. Per germline, CDR1 SQVTM and CDR2 ANQGSEA. The CDR3 is 13 amino acids. The CDR3 DNA reads as TGCAGCGTCGGGGACAGGGTTAAGAATGAGCAGTTCTTC. It yields the protein CSVGDRVKNEQFF.

This clone was observed once. Here the CDR3 reads CSASRGLGEQYF. The CDR3 DNA follows: TGCAGTGCTAGTAGGGGGCTAGGAGAGCAGTACTTC. The gene calls are TRBV20-1 and TRBJ2-7; 7 bases fit TRBD1. CDR1 and CDR2 from the germline V gene are DFQATT and SNEGSKA (reference sequence). Losses at the gene ends were 3 bases for V and 7 bases for J; bases not matched to a gene: 6. This CDR3 comprises 12 residues.

The V and J genes are TRBV6-1 and TRBJ1-4, with 8 bases fitting TRBD1. The germline V gene encodes CDR1 MNHNS and CDR2 SASEGT. Trimming cost V 3 bases and J 6 bases; bases outside gene matches: 3. The CDR3 runs to 14 residues. The CDR3 protein is CASSEGRGHEKLFF. CDR3 sequence (DNA): TGTGCCAGCAGTGAGGGCAGGGGGCATGAAAAACTGTTTTTT.

The rearrangement uses TRBV30 and TRBJ1-2, with D possibly being TRBD1 (6 bases). Germline values: CDR1 GTSNPN, CDR2 SVGIG (reference sequence). CDR3 length equals 14 residues. V lost 4 bases and J lost 3, with 15 bases in between. This chain's CDR3 is CAWKGGARDYGYTF. CDR3 coding DNA: TGTGCCTGGAAGGGGGGGGCTAGGGACTATGGCTACACCTTC.

This chain joins TRBV2 and TRBJ2-3; D uncertain. Germline CDR1 is SNHLY and CDR2 is FYNNEI. Trimming shortened V by 0 bases and J by 5 bases, and 15 bases separated the two germline ends. The CDR3 contains 16 residues. CDR3 nucleotides: TGTGCCAGCAGTGAAGCCCGACTCGCCTGGCTAGATACGCAGTATTTT. Translated: CASSEARLAWLDTQYF.

The V call is TRBV21-1, the J call TRBJ2-7; the listed D gene, TRBD1, was not tested against the DNA. TRBV21-1 is described as a pseudogene. The CDR3 length is 15 residues. This CDR3 reads CASSIYRGPHYEQYF. DNA of the CDR3: TGTGCCAGCAGCATATACAGGGGACCCCACTACGAGCAGTACTTC.

The V gene is TRBV5-4, the J gene TRBJ2-2; 10 bases map to TRBD2. The CDR3 has 18 residues. Germline assignment: CDR1 SGHNT and CDR2 YYREEE (reference sequence). V was pared by 4 bases and J by 5 bases, with 14 bases of the junction left unmatched. CDR3 DNA sequence: TGTGCCAGCAGCCCCGGGGTAGCGGGGGGCCCTAGGACCGGGGAGCTGTTTTTT. Residues: CASSPGVAGGPRTGELFF.

The CDR3 loop reads CASSKGFGNQPQHF. CDR3 coding DNA: TGTGCCAGCAGTAAGGGGTTTGGCAATCAGCCCCAGCATTTT. This chain joins TRBV5-6 and TRBJ1-5, with a possible D match to TRBD1 (5 bases). The CDR3 extends over 14 amino acids. Germline V gene sequence: CDR1 SGHDT, CDR2 YYEEEE. V lost 5 bases and J lost 2, with 11 bases in between. Complete variable domain (other parts from reference TRBV5-6 and TRBJ1-5): DAGVTQSPTHLIKTRGQQVTLRCSPKSGHDTVSWYQQALGQGPQFIFQYYEEEERQRGNFPDRFSGHQFPNYSSELNVNALLLGDSALYLCASSKGFGNQPQHFGDGTRLSIL.

The gene calls are TRBV4-1 and TRBJ2-2; D is perhaps TRBD2 (5 bases). Germline-derived CDR1 and CDR2 are MGHRA and YSYEKL. With 3 bases removed from V and 6 bases from J, the gap between germline ends came to 17 bases. The CDR3 consists of 16 residues. CDR3: CASSQGVVGLAGELFF. The CDR3 nucleotides are TGCGCCAGCAGCCAGGGAGTGGTAGGTTTGGCCGGGGAGCTGTTTTTT.

The chain has TRBV25-1 and TRBJ2-7, with 7 bases that match TRBD1. Germline CDR1 is MGHDK and CDR2 is SYGVNS. The CDR3 is made up of 14 amino acids. V was clipped by 6 bases and J by 1 base; unmatched bases: 6. The CDR3 sequence is CASSDGTASYEQYF. The CDR3 nucleotides are TGTGCCAGCAGCGACGGGACAGCTTCCTACGAGCAGTACTTC.

The chain is built from TRBV7-9 and TRBJ1-1; TRBD1 matches at 7 bases. Looked up from germline, CDR1 is SEHNR and CDR2 is FQNEAQ (reference sequence). This CDR3 region has 15 residues. The V and J ends lost 5 bases and 1 base, in that order; junction bases with no gene match: 7. The CDR3 coding sequence is TGTGCCAGCAGCACACACAGGGGAGGGAACACTGAAGCTTTCTTT. This translates into CASSTHRGGNTEAFF. The whole variable domain, filled in from reference TRBV7-9 and TRBJ1-1, reads DTGVSQNPRHKITKRGQNVTFRCDPISEHNRLYWYRQTLGQGPEFLTYFQNEAQLEKSRLLSDRFSAERPKGSFSTLEIQRTEQGDSAMYLCASSTHRGGNTEAFFGQGTRLTVV.

This chain uses TRBV30 with TRBJ1-1; possibly TRBD1 for D (6 bases). Trimming stripped 0 bases from V and 4 bases from J, with 12 bases between. This CDR3 is built from 14 residues. The germline CDR1 and CDR2 sequences are GTSNPN and SVGIG (reference sequence). The CDR3 DNA reads TGTGCCTGGAGTGTACTAGGGGGTACCACTGAAGCTTTCTTT. Translation gives CAWSVLGGTTEAFF. The variable domain in full, completed from reference TRBV30 and TRBJ1-1, reads SQTIHQWPATLVQPVGSPLSLECTVEGTSNPNLYWYRQAAGRGLQLLFYSVGIGQISSEVPQNLSASRPQDRQFILSSKKLLLSDSGFYLCAWSVLGGTTEAFFGQGTRLTVV.

The chain is built from TRBV5-1 and TRBJ2-7; weak D call: TRBD2 (6 bases). The ends were cut back, 2 bases at V and 4 bases at J, with 16 bases in the middle. This CDR3 has 15 amino acids. Germline V CDR1 and CDR2: SGHRS, YFSETQ. In nucleotides, the CDR3 is TGCGCCAGCAGCTTTGGTACGGGGGAGACGTACGAGCAGTACTTC. Protein sequence: CASSFGTGETYEQYF.